These 10 T cell receptor beta chains were sequenced from one sample in a study of blood T cell repertoires in COVID-19. The data were produced by immunoSEQ multiplex PCR, yet TCRdb's version contains in-frame clones alone and is incomplete. The sample holds 250,000 or so clones; 80% to 95% are singletons and the top ten take 2.5% to 3%. The specimen sequenced was PBMCs or T cells enriched from blood (not recorded which). Source of these receptors: a man in his forties who had been exposed to COVID-19.

V gene TRBV27 combines with J gene TRBJ1-5, with 10 bases identical to TRBD1. The CDR3 loop spans 18 amino acids. Germline assignment: CDR1 MNHEY and CDR2 SMNVEV (reference sequence). V lost 2 bases and J lost 0; bases outside the gene matches: 7. The CDR3 here is CASSLVGTGAYSNQPQHF. The CDR3 DNA follows: TGTGCCAGCAGTTTAGTCGGGACAGGGGCGTATAGCAATCAGCCCCAGCATTTT.

J is TRBJ1-1 and V is TRBV19; 7 bases line up with TRBD1. CDR3 length: 15 amino acids. The V gene's germline CDR1 is LNHDA and CDR2 SQIVND (reference sequence). V lost 3 bases, J lost 1 base, and 5 bases stayed unmatched. The CDR3 bases are TGTGCCAGTAGTATTCAAGGGGGCGCGAACACTGAAGCTTTCTTT. This translates into CASSIQGGANTEAFF.

The chain joins TRBV4-3 to TRBJ2-2, with TRBD2 matching over 10 bases. The junction had 4 bases not matched to a gene; V was cut back by 6 bases and J by 0 bases. The germline V gene has CDR1 LGHNA and CDR2 YSLEER. The CDR3 length is 16 residues. CDR3 amino acids: CASSRTSGTNTGELFF. The CDR3 DNA reads TGCGCCAGCAGTCGGACTAGCGGAACGAACACCGGGGAGCTGTTTTTT.

The chain joins TRBV23-1 to TRBJ2-2, with 7 bases lining up with TRBD2. TRBV23-1 is annotated as an ORF whose role is uncertain. J lost 2 bases, V lost 7 bases, and 13 bases had no gene match. The CDR3 is 17 amino acids. The CDR3 here is CASTRSPLATNTGELFF. In nucleotides, the CDR3 is TGCGCCAGCACCCGCTCGCCACTAGCGACCAACACCGGGGAGCTGTTTTTT.

The CDR3 loop reads CASSYRVAQPQHF. CDR3 coding DNA: TGTGCCAGCAGTTACCGGGTTGCTCAGCCCCAGCATTTT. This chain uses TRBV6-2 or TRBV6-3 with TRBJ1-5, with D unresolved. The CDR3 contains 13 residues. Germline V gives CDR1 MNHEY, CDR2 SVGEGT. Trimming left V 2 bases short and J 6 bases short, with 8 bases between.

The chain links TRBV5-6 to TRBJ1-3; 8 positions match TRBD1. CDR1 SGHDT and CDR2 YYEEEE come from the germline V gene. The CDR3 contains 19 residues. V shed 2 bases, J shed 0 bases, and the junction held 13 bases outside the gene matches. This chain's CDR3 is CASSFLLAGGLSSGNTIYF. The CDR3 DNA sequence: TGTGCCAGCAGCTTCCTGCTGGCAGGGGGCCTTTCCTCTGGAAACACCATATATTTT.

The chain links TRBV30 to TRBJ1-5, with 7 bases aligning to TRBD1. CDR1 is GTSNPN and CDR2 is SVGIG in the germline V gene (reference sequence). The V gene end was trimmed by 2 bases and the J gene end by 3 bases; junction bases not matched to a gene: 4. The CDR3 is made up of 14 amino acids. The CDR3: CAWSMGQPNQPQHF. The CDR3, as DNA: TGTGCCTGGAGTATGGGACAGCCCAATCAGCCCCAGCATTTT.

CDR3 in DNA: TGTGCCAGCAGTTTTACATTACAAGAGACCCAGTACTTC. This sequence encodes CASSFTLQETQYF. The gene calls are TRBV6-5 and TRBJ2-5, with D unclear. Germline CDR1 and CDR2: MNHEY and SVGAGI. The CDR3 runs 13 residues. V was cut by 4 bases and J by 2 bases, with 8 bases left in between.

The chain carries TRBV28 and TRBJ2-3, with TRBD2 identical over 10 bases. Trimming cost V 7 bases and J 2 bases; bases outside gene matches: 6. Germline V CDR1 and CDR2: MDHEN, SYDVKM. This CDR3 region has 15 residues. The CDR3 reads CASTRTSGATDTQYF. CDR3 sequence (DNA): TGTGCCAGCACAAGGACTAGCGGAGCCACAGATACGCAGTATTTT.

The chain couples TRBV30 to TRBJ1-1; D gene unclear. V lost 0 bases and J lost 6, with 14 bases in between. The CDR3 contains 14 residues. CDR1 is GTSNPN, CDR2 SVGIG, per germline (reference sequence). The CDR3 spells CAWSVLHGESEAFF. The CDR3 DNA sequence: TGTGCCTGGAGTGTACTTCACGGGGAATCTGAAGCTTTCTTT.